This T cell receptor (beta chain) came from a study of shared clonotypes between healthy human individuals. Study-wide results and caveats: Clonotype sharing among donors was thought likely to change with sequencing depth.

Germline V gene sequence: CDR1 SEHNR, CDR2 FQNEAQ (reference sequence). V gave up 5 bases and J gave up 2 bases, with 16 bases separating them. The CDR3 is 16 amino acids. Deep level was the assay's run setting. Original handling: ImmunoSEQ sequences covered only the junction and lacked quality scores; filtering therefore differed. Data came from immunoSEQ multiplex PCR; TCRdb stores just in-frame clones and leaves some out. Clone size and the V and J calls come from that table; the DNA yielded D and trimming. The table has about 490,000 clones, approximately 81% seen once. On this clone itself: Its antigen is still unknown. Other DNA sequences in the same sample also yield this CDR3.

Donation came from healthy HIV-negative adults that had no recent acute infections or vaccinations. Sequenced sample: PBMCs. The J gene is TRBJ2-1, the V gene TRBV7-9; TRBD2 might be the D (5 bases). The clonotype originates from a woman in her forties in good health. Some clones in this sample may be carry-over from other donors' samples. The DNA for the CDR3 is TGTGCCAGCAGCCCCCGTGGTGGGAGCGCCTACAATGAGCAGTTCTTC. It yields the protein CASSPRGGSAYNEQFF.